These 15 T cell receptor beta chains were sequenced from one sample in a study of cytomegalovirus exposure and HLA in healthy donors (dated by TCRdb to between 2016 and 2019). Libraries were constructed by the immunoSEQ multiplex PCR assay. TCRdb carries this immuneACCESS record with in-frame sequences only. Its versions omit some clonotypes, under half of them owing to an unresolved V gene in the studies checked, with the rest unexplained. In all, the sample holds around 260,000 clones, and about 90% of those were seen once. Approximately 3.1% of the sample is in the top ten clones. Sequencing used PBMCs. The receptors here all came from a woman in her 30s in good health and CMV-seronegative.

The gene calls are TRBV6-1 and TRBJ1-5; the D is unclear. V was pared by 3 bases and J by 5 bases, with 11 bases between. Germline values: CDR1 MNHNS, CDR2 SASEGT. The CDR3 is made up of 14 amino acids. In DNA, the CDR3 is TGTGCCAGCAGTGAGTGGTCCAGTCATCAGCCCCAGCATTTT. Protein product: CASSEWSSHQPQHF.

The rearrangement joins TRBV7-7 to TRBJ2-5, with TRBD1 as a possible D gene (5 bases). The V gene's germline CDR1 is SSHAT and CDR2 FNYEAQ (reference sequence). The CDR3 contains 13 residues. The ends were cut back, 1 base at V and 2 bases at J, with 5 bases in the middle. The DNA of the CDR3 is TGTGCCAGCAGCTTAGGACAGCAAGAGACCCAGTACTTC. Translated: CASSLGQQETQYF.

The chain has TRBV6-5 and TRBJ2-5, with TRBD1 as a possible D gene (5 bases). The CDR3 runs to 13 residues. Trimming pared 6 bases from V and 5 bases from J, leaving 13 bases between. Germline values: CDR1 MNHEY, CDR2 SVGAGI. The CDR3 bases are TGTGCCAGCAGGGAACCAGGGTGGGAGACCCAGTACTTC. Translating gives CASREPGWETQYF.

The chain joins TRBV28 to TRBJ2-5; D remains unclear. The CDR3 has 11 amino acids. Trimming took off 4 bases at V and 4 bases at J, with 4 bases between the two ends. Germline V gene sequence: CDR1 MDHEN, CDR2 SYDVKM. The CDR3 reads CASSWGETQYF. In DNA, the CDR3 is TGTGCCAGCAGTTGGGGAGAGACCCAGTACTTC.

The V gene is TRBV10-2, the J gene TRBJ2-7; D ambiguous. Trimming left V 3 bases short and J 3 bases short, with 3 bases between. The germline V gene encodes CDR1 WSHSY and CDR2 SAAADI. CDR3 length equals 11 residues. The CDR3 DNA reads as TGCGCCAGCAGTGACAGCTACGAGCAGTACTTC. As protein: CASSDSYEQYF.

The chain recombines TRBV6-8 with TRBJ2-3; 11 bases fit TRBD2. The CDR3 is made up of 22 amino acids. The V and J ends lost 4 bases and 0 bases, in that order; junction bases with no gene match: 21. Germline V CDR1 and CDR2: MNHGY, SAAAGT. Here the CDR3 reads CASSSFLAGGHGVFTSTDTQYF. CDR3 bases: TGTGCCAGCAGTTCATTCTTAGCGGGAGGGCATGGGGTTTTTACTAGCACAGATACGCAGTATTTT.

The chain is built from TRBV14 and TRBJ2-7; the match to TRBD1 covers 8 bases. Germline values: CDR1 SGHDN, CDR2 FVKESK. Trimming took 5 bases from V and 6 from J; bases not matched to a gene: 6. The CDR3 is made up of 13 amino acids. CDR3 protein: CASSTKTGAEQYF. The CDR3 bases are TGTGCCAGCAGCACCAAGACAGGGGCCGAGCAGTACTTC.

The chain joins TRBV21-1 to TRBJ2-7; the table's D call of TRBD1 was not tested on the DNA. TRBV21-1 is assigned pseudogene status. This CDR3 comprises 15 residues. The DNA of the CDR3 is TGTGCCAGCAGCGGACAGACAGGGGGGGTCTACGAGCAGTACTTC. It is translated as CASSGQTGGVYEQYF.

The gene calls are TRBV4-3 and TRBJ2-7; 10 bases line up with TRBD1. The germline CDR1 and CDR2 sequences are LGHNA and YSLEER. CDR3 length: 17 amino acids. The V and J ends lost 1 base and 0 bases, in that order; junction bases with no gene match: 6. CDR3 sequence (DNA): TGCGCCAGCAGCCAAGCTCCCGGGACAGGGGACTCCTACGAGCAGTACTTC. Translation gives CASSQAPGTGDSYEQYF.

The chain recombines TRBV19 with TRBJ1-5; tentative D call: TRBD1 (5 bases). CDR1 is LNHDA, CDR2 SQIVND, per germline (reference sequence). Trimming removed 5 bases from V and 0 bases from J, with 11 bases in between. The CDR3 has 15 residues. CDR3 protein: CASSSTGYSNQPQHF. Here the CDR3 DNA reads TGTGCCAGTAGTTCTACAGGTTATAGCAATCAGCCCCAGCATTTT.

CDR3 nucleotides: TGTGCCAGCAGTTTACACGAAAAACTGTTTTTT. Translating it yields CASSLHEKLFF. The chain joins TRBV2 to TRBJ1-4, with D unclear. CDR1 is SNHLY, CDR2 FYNNEI, per germline. V was pared by 5 bases and J by 8 bases, with 6 bases between. The CDR3 contains 11 residues.

The chain recombines TRBV5-1 with TRBJ2-3; 11 bases are shared with TRBD2. The CDR3 sequence is 16 residues long. V shed 4 bases and J 2 bases; nucleotides not matched to a gene: 6. The germline CDR1 and CDR2 sequences are SGHRS and YFSETQ. CDR3 residues: CASSGLAGGLTDTQYF. Here the CDR3 DNA reads TGCGCCAGCAGCGGGTTAGCGGGAGGGCTCACAGATACGCAGTATTTT. Full variable domain (remainder filled in from reference TRBV5-1 and TRBJ2-3): KAGVTQTPRYLIKTRGQQVTLSCSPISGHRSVSWYQQTPGQGLQFLFEYFSETQRNKGNFPGRFSGRQFSNSRSEMNVSTLELGDSALYLCASSGLAGGLTDTQYFGPGTRLTVL.

Notes on this clone: The sample has other DNA sequences that encode this CDR3 too. The CDR3 bases are TGTGCCAGCAGCATAAGCGGGAGCTCCTACGAGCAGTACTTC. Residues: CASSISGSSYEQYF. J is TRBJ2-7 and V is TRBV7-8; 8 bases fit TRBD2. Germline values: CDR1 SGHVS, CDR2 FQNEAQ. The CDR3 sequence is 14 residues long. Germline trimming cut 5 bases from V and 0 bases from J; bases unmatched to any gene: 3.

This clone has a single count. This sequence joins TRBV10-3 and TRBJ2-5, with 7 positions matching TRBD2. The CDR3 has 13 residues. After removal of 6 bases from V and 5 bases from J, the junction contained 6 bases not matched to a gene. The germline gives CDR1 ENHRY, CDR2 SYGVKD. The CDR3 is CAISRDGGETQYF. The CDR3 coding sequence is TGTGCCATCAGCAGGGACGGGGGGGAGACCCAGTACTTC.

The chain has TRBV5-5 and TRBJ2-7; 13 bases match TRBD2. The CDR3 has 16 amino acids. With V trimmed by 1 base and J by 3 bases, 4 bases remained unmatched. CDR1 and CDR2 (germline): SGHKS, YYEKEE (reference sequence). The CDR3 bases are TGTGCCAGCAGCTTGTTAACTAGCGGGAGGGACTACGAGCAGTACTTC. This translates into CASSLLTSGRDYEQYF.